This TCR beta chain was captured in a study of human T cells and chemical hapten exposure. For the study at large: Diphenylcyclopropenone, dosed weekly to the scalp, was given to patients throughout the roughly 24-week study.

Turning to this clonotype: Its target is not known.

Described time point: patch test 3, about 24 weeks after DPC sensitization. Treatment meaning: therapeutic diphenylcyclopropenone sensitization with weekly scalp DPC. TCRdb reanalysed the RACE reads using MiXCR and keeps one entry per CDR3 protein. The sample has 99,000 or so distinct CDR3 sequences; around 34% are singletons. Study-level results: Expanded TCR sets contained significantly more large CDR3 similarity clusters than controls.

CDR3 length: 16 residues. Looked up from germline, CDR1 is SGHNT and CDR2 is YENEEA. V was clipped by 5 bases and J by 4 bases, with 17 bases between them. Specimen: whole blood, collected in connection with sensitization to the hapten diphenylcyclopropenone (DPC). This sequence joins TRBV11-3 and TRBJ2-2, with D maybe TRBD2 (5 bases). This TCR derives from a middle-aged man with alopecia areata. Some clones in this sample may be carry-over from other donors' samples. CDR3 DNA sequence: TGTGCCAGCAGCCCCCGAGGGCCCCGGGGCACCGGGGAGCTGTTTTTT. Translation: CASSPRGPRGTGELFF. The whole variable domain, filled in from reference TRBV11-3 and TRBJ2-2, reads EAGVVQSPRYKIIEKKQPVAFWCNPISGHNTLYWYLQNLGQGPELLIRYENEEAVDDSQLPKDRFSAERLKGVDSTLKIQPAELGDSAVYLCASSPRGPRGTGELFFGEGSRLTVL.